This TCR beta chain was profiled in a study of post-analysis software for immune sequencing data. Worth noting for this clonotype: The antigen is not known. Compared with germline, one end of the junction differs, possibly owing to a read error.

Study-wide points: About five TRBV segments occurring more often in patients than controls included TRBV5-6, TRBV5-1 and TRBV20-1. Among multiple sclerosis patients, normalized Chao1 diversity was significantly below that of controls.

Unique molecular identifiers were built into the TCR beta cDNA libraries. There were 1 to 10 million T cells, and some 500,000 cDNA molecules came from them. TCRdb fed the PCR reads into MiXCR, producing one record per CDR3 protein. The sample holds about 620,000 distinct CDR3 sequences, roughly 45% seen once. Germline V gene lookup returns CDR1 SGHDT and CDR2 YYEEEE. The CDR3 is 12 amino acids. The sample was blood. V and J are TRBV5-6 and TRBJ2-1, with D possibly being TRBD2 (5 bases). The TCR was taken from a girl under 18 with multiple sclerosis. This CDR3 is CASSWTYNERFF. In DNA form, the CDR3 reads TGTGCCAGCAGCTGGACTTACAATGAGCGGTTCTTC.